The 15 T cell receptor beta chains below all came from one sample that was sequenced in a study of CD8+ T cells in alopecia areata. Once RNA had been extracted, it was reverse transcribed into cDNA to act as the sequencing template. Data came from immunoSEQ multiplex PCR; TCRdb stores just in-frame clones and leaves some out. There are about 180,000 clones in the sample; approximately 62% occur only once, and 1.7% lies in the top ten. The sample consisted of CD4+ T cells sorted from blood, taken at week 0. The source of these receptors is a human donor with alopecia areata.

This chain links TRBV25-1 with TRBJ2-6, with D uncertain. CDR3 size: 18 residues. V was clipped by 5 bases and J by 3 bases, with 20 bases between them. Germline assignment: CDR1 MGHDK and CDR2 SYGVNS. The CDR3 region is CASSLRDDLQNGANVLTF. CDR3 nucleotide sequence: TGTGCCAGCAGTTTGCGCGACGACCTCCAGAATGGGGCCAACGTCCTGACTTTC.

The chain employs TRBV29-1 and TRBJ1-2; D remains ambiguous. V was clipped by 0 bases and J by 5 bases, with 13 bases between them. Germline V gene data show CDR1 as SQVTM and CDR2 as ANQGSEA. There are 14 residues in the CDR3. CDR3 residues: CSVEELTGLYGYTF. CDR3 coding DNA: TGCAGCGTTGAAGAATTGACCGGACTATATGGCTACACCTTC.

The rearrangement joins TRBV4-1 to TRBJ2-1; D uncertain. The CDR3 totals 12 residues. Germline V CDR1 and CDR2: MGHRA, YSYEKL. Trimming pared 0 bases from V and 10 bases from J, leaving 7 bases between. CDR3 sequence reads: CASSQELGEQFF. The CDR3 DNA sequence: TGCGCCAGCAGCCAAGAGCTGGGCGAGCAGTTCTTC.

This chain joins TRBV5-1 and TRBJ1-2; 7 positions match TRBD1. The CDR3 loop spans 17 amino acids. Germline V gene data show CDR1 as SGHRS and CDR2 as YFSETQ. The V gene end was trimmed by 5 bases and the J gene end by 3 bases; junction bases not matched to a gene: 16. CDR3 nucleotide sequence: TGCGCCAGCAGTCAAACCCCTCGACAGGGTCGGGACTATGGCTACACCTTC. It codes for CASSQTPRQGRDYGYTF.

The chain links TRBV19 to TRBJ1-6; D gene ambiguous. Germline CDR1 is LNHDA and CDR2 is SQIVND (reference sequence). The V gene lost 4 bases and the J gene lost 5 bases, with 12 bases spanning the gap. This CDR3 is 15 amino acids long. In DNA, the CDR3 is TGTGCCAGTAGTAGGACGGACGTTGATAATTCACCCCTCCACTTT. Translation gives CASSRTDVDNSPLHF.

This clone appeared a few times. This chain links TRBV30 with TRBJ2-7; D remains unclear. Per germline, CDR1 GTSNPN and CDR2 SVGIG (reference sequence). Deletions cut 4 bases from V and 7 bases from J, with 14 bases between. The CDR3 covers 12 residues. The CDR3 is CAWTAGREEQYF. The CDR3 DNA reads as TGTGCCTGGACAGCCGGGCGTGAGGAGCAGTACTTC. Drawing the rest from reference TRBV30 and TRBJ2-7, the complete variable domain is SQTIHQWPATLVQPVGSPLSLECTVEGTSNPNLYWYRQAAGRGLQLLFYSVGIGQISSEVPQNLSASRPQDRQFILSSKKLLLSDSGFYLCAWTAGREEQYFGPGTRLTVT.

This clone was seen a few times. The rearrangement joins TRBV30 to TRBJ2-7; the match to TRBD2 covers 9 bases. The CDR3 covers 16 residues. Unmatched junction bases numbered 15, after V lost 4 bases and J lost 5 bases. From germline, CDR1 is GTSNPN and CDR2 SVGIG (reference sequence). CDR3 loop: CAWTPARTSVSHEQYF. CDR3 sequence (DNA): TGTGCCTGGACTCCAGCCAGGACTAGCGTGTCTCACGAGCAGTACTTC. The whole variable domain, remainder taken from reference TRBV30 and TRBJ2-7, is SQTIHQWPATLVQPVGSPLSLECTVEGTSNPNLYWYRQAAGRGLQLLFYSVGIGQISSEVPQNLSASRPQDRQFILSSKKLLLSDSGFYLCAWTPARTSVSHEQYFGPGTRLTVT.

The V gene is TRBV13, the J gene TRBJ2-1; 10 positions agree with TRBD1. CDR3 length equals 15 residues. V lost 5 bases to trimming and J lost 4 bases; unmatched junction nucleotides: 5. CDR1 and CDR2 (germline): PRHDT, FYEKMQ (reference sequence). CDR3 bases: TGTGCCAGCAGCATCGCGGGACAGGGGTACAATGAGCAGTTCTTC. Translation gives CASSIAGQGYNEQFF.

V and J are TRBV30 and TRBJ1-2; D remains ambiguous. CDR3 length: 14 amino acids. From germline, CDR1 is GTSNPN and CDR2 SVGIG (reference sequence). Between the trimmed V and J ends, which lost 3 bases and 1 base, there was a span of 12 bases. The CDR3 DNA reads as TGTGCCTGGAGCCTACAGAGTATTAACTATGGCTACACCTTC. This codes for CAWSLQSINYGYTF.

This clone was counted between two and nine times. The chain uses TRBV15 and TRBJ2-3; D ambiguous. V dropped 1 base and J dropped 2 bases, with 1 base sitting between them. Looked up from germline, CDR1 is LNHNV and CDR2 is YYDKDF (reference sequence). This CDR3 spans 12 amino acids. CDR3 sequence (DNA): TGTGCCACCAGCAGAGTCACAGATACGCAGTATTTT. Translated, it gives CATSRVTDTQYF.

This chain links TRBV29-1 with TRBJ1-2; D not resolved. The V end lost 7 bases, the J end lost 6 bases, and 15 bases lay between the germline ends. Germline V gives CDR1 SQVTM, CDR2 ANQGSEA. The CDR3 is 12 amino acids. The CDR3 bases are TGCAGCGCTACGACAAGCTGGGATGGCTACACCTTC. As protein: CSATTSWDGYTF.

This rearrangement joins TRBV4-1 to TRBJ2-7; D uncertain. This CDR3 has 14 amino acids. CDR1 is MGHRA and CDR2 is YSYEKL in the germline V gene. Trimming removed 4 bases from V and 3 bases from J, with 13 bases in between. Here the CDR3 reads CASSPITRVYEQYF. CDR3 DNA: TGCGCCAGCAGCCCAATAACCCGGGTCTACGAGCAGTACTTC.

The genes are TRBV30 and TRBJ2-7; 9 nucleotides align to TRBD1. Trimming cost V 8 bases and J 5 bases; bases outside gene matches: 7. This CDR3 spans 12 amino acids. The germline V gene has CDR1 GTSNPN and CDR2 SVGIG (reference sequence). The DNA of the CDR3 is TGTGCCCGAGGACAGGGGACCCACGAGCAGTACTTC. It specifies CARGQGTHEQYF. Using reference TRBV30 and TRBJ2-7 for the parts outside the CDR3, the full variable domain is SQTIHQWPATLVQPVGSPLSLECTVEGTSNPNLYWYRQAAGRGLQLLFYSVGIGQISSEVPQNLSASRPQDRQFILSSKKLLLSDSGFYLCARGQGTHEQYFGPGTRLTVT.

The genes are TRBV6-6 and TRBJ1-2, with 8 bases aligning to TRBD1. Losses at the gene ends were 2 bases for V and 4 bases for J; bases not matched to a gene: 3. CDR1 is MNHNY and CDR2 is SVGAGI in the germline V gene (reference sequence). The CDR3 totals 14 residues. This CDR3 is CASSYPTGGYGYTF. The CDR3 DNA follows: TGTGCCAGCAGTTACCCCACAGGGGGCTATGGCTACACCTTC.

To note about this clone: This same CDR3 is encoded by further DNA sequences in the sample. The CDR3 DNA follows: TGTGCCAGCAGCTTGGGGGGGACAGATACGCAGTATTTT. Translating it yields CASSLGGTDTQYF. This sequence joins TRBV5-6 and TRBJ2-3; either TRBD1 or TRBD2 may fit D (5 bases each). The CDR3 is 13 amino acids. Germline CDR1 reads SGHDT; CDR2 reads YYEEEE. V was cut by 0 bases and J by 3 bases, with 5 bases left in between.